A single sample is the source of the 32 T cell receptor beta chains below, sequenced in a study of chemoradiotherapy in HPV16-positive cancers. TCRdb's table, derived via immunoSEQ multiplex PCR, lists solely in-frame clones and lacks some. The repertoire holds about 22,000 clones, with around 73% as singletons. This material was obtained from a patient who underwent chemoradiotherapy. The receptors were sampled from a human donor with HPV-associated anogenital cancer.

This chain connects TRBV11-2 to TRBJ2-7, with D possibly TRBD2 on 6 matching bases. V was cut by 6 bases and J by 6 bases, with 18 bases left in between. The CDR3 has 14 residues. Germline values: CDR1 SGHAT, CDR2 FQNNGV. In nucleotides, the CDR3 is TGTGCCAGCAGGAAACCCGGGGGAGGACGCGAGCAGTACTTC. Translation: CASRKPGGGREQYF.

CDR3 loop: CASSPPGTNRNTIYF. The CDR3 DNA reads TGTGCCAGCAGTCCGCCCGGGACTAATAGAAACACCATATATTTT. This rearrangement joins TRBV28 to TRBJ1-3; weak D call: TRBD1 (5 bases). CDR1 and CDR2 from the germline V gene are MDHEN and SYDVKM. The CDR3 is 15 residues long. V was clipped by 5 bases and J by 5 bases, with 16 bases between them.

The CDR3 DNA reads as TGTGCCAGCAGCTTAGAGGGGAGCTCTGGAAACACCATATATTTT. As protein: CASSLEGSSGNTIYF. This chain connects TRBV11-2 to TRBJ1-3; no firm D call. CDR3 length equals 15 residues. V was trimmed by 0 bases and J by 0 bases, leaving 6 bases between them. Germline V gives CDR1 SGHAT, CDR2 FQNNGV.

This clone was counted between two and nine times. The genes are TRBV6-1 and TRBJ1-4; D is uncertain. Germline V lookup: CDR1 MNHNS, CDR2 SASEGT. Trimming removed 3 bases at V and 8 bases at J, with 13 bases between. This CDR3 region has 14 residues. CDR3 nucleotides: TGTGCCAGCAGTGAGACGGGAAAGGAGGAAAAACTGTTTTTT. Translation gives CASSETGKEEKLFF.

The V gene is TRBV11-2, the J gene TRBJ1-3; D is ambiguous. V lost 3 bases, J lost 0 bases, and 6 bases lay in between. CDR1 is SGHAT, CDR2 FQNNGV, per germline. This CDR3 region has 14 residues. The CDR3 is CASSLTSSGNTIYF. As DNA, the CDR3 is TGTGCCAGCAGCTTGACCTCCTCTGGAAACACCATATATTTT.

The chain employs TRBV30 and TRBJ2-1; 10 nucleotides match TRBD2. The CDR3 has 14 amino acids. V lost 4 bases to trimming and J lost 7 bases; unmatched junction nucleotides: 7. Germline V lookup: CDR1 GTSNPN, CDR2 SVGIG (reference sequence). CDR3 coding DNA: TGTGCCTGGACCAGCGGGAGGGCCAGGAATGAGCAGTTCTTC. Its protein is CAWTSGRARNEQFF.

V gene TRBV28 combines with J gene TRBJ1-6, with 7 bases that match TRBD1. CDR3 length: 18 residues. Germline-derived CDR1 and CDR2 are MDHEN and SYDVKM. J lost 1 base, V lost 4 bases, and 10 bases had no gene match. The DNA for the CDR3 is TGTGCCAGCAGTTCTAGGAAGGGGGCGGGATCCTATAATTCACCCCTCCACTTT. This gives the protein CASSSRKGAGSYNSPLHF.

The rearrangement links TRBV5-1 to TRBJ1-1; TRBD1 matches at 7 bases. CDR1 is SGHRS, CDR2 YFSETQ, per germline. J gave up 6 bases and V 5 bases, and 7 bases lay outside the gene matches. The CDR3 consists of 13 residues. CDR3 nucleotide sequence: TGCGCCAGCAGGATCACAGGGGAGTCTGAAGCTTTCTTT. This gives the protein CASRITGESEAFF.

The J gene is TRBJ2-1, the V gene TRBV7-9, with D perhaps being TRBD1 or TRBD2 (6 bases each). CDR3 length: 17 residues. Trimming pared 3 bases from V and 1 base from J, leaving 16 bases between. CDR1 and CDR2 (germline): SEHNR, FQNEAQ (reference sequence). DNA for the CDR3: TGTGCCAGCAGCTTCCCCCTCGGAGGGGGATCCTACAATGAGCAGTTCTTC. Translation gives CASSFPLGGGSYNEQFF.

The chain has TRBV19 and TRBJ1-1; D gene uncertain. Germline V gene lookup returns CDR1 LNHDA and CDR2 SQIVND (reference sequence). Between the trimmed V and J ends, which lost 3 bases and 4 bases, there was a span of 9 bases. CDR3 size: 13 residues. CDR3 DNA sequence: TGTGCCAGTAGTATCGGCGGGCCCACTGAAGCTTTCTTT. Amino acids: CASSIGGPTEAFF.

V and J are TRBV27 and TRBJ2-5; unclear D gene. The germline V and J ends were trimmed by 4 bases and 4 bases, with 19 bases remaining between them. This CDR3 region has 16 residues. CDR1 is MNHEY, CDR2 SMNVEV, per germline (reference sequence). CDR3 DNA sequence: TGTGCCAGCAGTTGGACCGGTGGGGTTTTTTTAGAGACCCAGTACTTC. Protein: CASSWTGGVFLETQYF.

The V call is TRBV10-3, the J call TRBJ2-3; 7 bases agree with TRBD2. Germline V gene data show CDR1 as ENHRY and CDR2 as SYGVKD. The CDR3 runs to 17 residues. Trimming at V came to 0 bases and at J to 3 bases, leaving 9 bases not matched to a gene. The CDR3 region has the DNA TGTGCCATCAGTGAGTCAGTGACTAGCCTCACGACAGATACGCAGTATTTT. Amino acid sequence: CAISESVTSLTTDTQYF.

The chain joins TRBV27 to TRBJ2-2, with 11 bases lining up with TRBD2. Per germline, CDR1 MNHEY and CDR2 SMNVEV (reference sequence). The junction had 3 bases not matched to a gene; V was cut back by 5 bases and J by 1 base. The CDR3 has 16 amino acids. The CDR3 reads CASSLTSGRNTGELFF. Written as DNA, the CDR3 is TGTGCCAGCAGTCTTACTAGCGGGAGGAACACCGGGGAGCTGTTTTTT.

This chain uses TRBV2 with TRBJ2-7, with 13 bases fitting TRBD2. CDR1 is SNHLY, CDR2 FYNNEI, per germline. The CDR3 has 15 residues. Trimming took 5 bases from V and 9 from J; bases not matched to a gene: 10. CDR3 protein: CASSKPGLAGSSQYF. In nucleotides, the CDR3 is TGTGCCAGCAGTAAGCCGGGACTAGCGGGATCCTCGCAGTACTTC. The full variable domain, its missing parts supplied by reference TRBV2 and TRBJ2-7, is EPEVTQTPSHQVTQMGQEVILRCVPISNHLYFYWYRQILGQKVEFLVSFYNNEISEKSEIFDDQFSVERPDGSNFTLKIRSTKLEDSAMYFCASSKPGLAGSSQYFGPGTRLTVT.

The genes are TRBV15 and TRBJ2-1, with 12 bases aligning to TRBD2. This CDR3 is built from 19 residues. The trim removed 1 base at V and 2 bases at J, leaving 9 bases unmatched. Germline V gene lookup returns CDR1 LNHNV and CDR2 YYDKDF (reference sequence). CDR3: CATSRVITSGRLAYNEQFF. CDR3 in DNA: TGTGCCACCAGCAGAGTTATTACTAGCGGGAGGCTAGCCTACAATGAGCAGTTCTTC.

In its sample, this clone was seen a few times. The rearrangement uses TRBV4-1 and TRBJ1-6; 7 nucleotides align to TRBD1. Germline CDR1 and CDR2: MGHRA and YSYEKL. This CDR3 is 21 amino acids long. The V segment lost 4 bases and the J segment 12 bases; nucleotides outside the gene matches: 30. The CDR3 loop reads CASSLDPGDSHLLLNNRPLHF. The CDR3 DNA reads as TGCGCCAGCAGCCTCGATCCCGGGGACAGCCACTTACTCCTCAACAACCGACCCCTCCACTTT.

This clone was seen once. This rearrangement joins TRBV12-5 to TRBJ1-3, with 7 bases matching TRBD1. The junction had 9 bases not matched to a gene; V was cut back by 2 bases and J by 2 bases. The CDR3 covers 17 residues. The germline CDR1 and CDR2 sequences are LGHNT and FRNRAP. CDR3 DNA sequence: TGTGCTAGTGGTTTGATTTCGAACAGGGGAACTGGAAACACCATATATTTT. This sequence encodes CASGLISNRGTGNTIYF.

A few counts support this clone. The chain recombines TRBV11-2 with TRBJ1-2; D remains unclear. CDR1 and CDR2 from the germline V gene are SGHAT and FQNNGV. This CDR3 has 14 residues. V was pared by 1 base and J by 7 bases, with 13 bases between. The CDR3 DNA reads as TGTGCCAGCAGCTTAGGAAAAGCTCAGAGTGGCTACACCTTC. This codes for CASSLGKAQSGYTF.

In its sample, this clone was seen a few times. The chain carries TRBV7-2 and TRBJ2-2; D unclear. Germline V lookup: CDR1 SGHTA, CDR2 FQGNSA. This CDR3 region has 19 residues. Trimming left V 4 bases short and J 5 bases short, with 26 bases between. This CDR3 is CASSSIRLDPKMGTGELFF. The DNA for the CDR3 is TGTGCCAGCAGCTCGATACGATTGGACCCCAAAATGGGAACCGGGGAGCTGTTTTTT.

This chain links TRBV4-1 with TRBJ1-1; D gene ambiguous. V lost 1 base and J 0 bases, leaving 12 bases between the germline ends. This CDR3 region has 16 residues. Germline V gene sequence: CDR1 MGHRA, CDR2 YSYEKL. This chain's CDR3 is CASSQGRAELNTEAFF. CDR3 nucleotide sequence: TGCGCCAGCAGCCAAGGGAGGGCGGAGTTGAACACTGAAGCTTTCTTT.

J is TRBJ1-3 and V is TRBV2, with TRBD1 matching 7 bases. The CDR3 contains 12 residues. Per germline, CDR1 SNHLY and CDR2 FYNNEI. The CDR3: CAGTVSGNTIYF. CDR3 coding DNA: TGTGCTGGGACAGTCTCTGGAAACACCATATATTTT.

This chain connects TRBV7-9 to TRBJ1-1, with 7 nucleotides matching TRBD1. The germline V gene has CDR1 SEHNR and CDR2 FQNEAQ (reference sequence). The V gene end was trimmed by 1 base and the J gene end by 2 bases; junction bases not matched to a gene: 1. The CDR3 covers 14 residues. The CDR3 region is CASSLGQGNTEAFF. The DNA of the CDR3 is TGTGCCAGCAGCTTAGGACAGGGTAACACTGAAGCTTTCTTT.

The J gene is TRBJ2-3, the V gene TRBV5-4; D may be TRBD2 (5 bases). CDR1 SGHNT and CDR2 YYREEE come from the germline V gene (reference sequence). Between the trimmed V and J ends, which lost 2 bases and 5 bases, there was a span of 12 bases. The CDR3 consists of 14 residues. The CDR3 protein is CASSLRGREDTQYF. In DNA, the CDR3 is TGTGCCAGCAGCTTACGGGGTAGAGAAGATACGCAGTATTTT.

This clone counts as medium-sized. This sequence joins TRBV27 and TRBJ1-2; D uncertain. CDR3 size: 13 residues. With 8 bases removed from V and 4 bases from J, the gap between germline ends came to 14 bases. Germline CDR1 is MNHEY and CDR2 is SMNVEV (reference sequence). CDR3 coding DNA: TGTGCCAGCTCTACAGTAGCGGGCTATGGCTACACCTTC. Encoded protein: CASSTVAGYGYTF.

V is TRBV18 and J is TRBJ2-7; D gene ambiguous. Germline loops: CDR1 KGHSH, CDR2 LQKENI. This CDR3 has 13 amino acids. Trimming shortened V by 4 bases and J by 4 bases, and 11 bases separated the two germline ends. The CDR3 reads CASSQNPGYEQYF. The DNA for the CDR3 is TGTGCCAGCTCACAAAATCCCGGGTACGAGCAGTACTTC. Combining the CDR3 with reference TRBV18 and TRBJ2-7 gives the whole variable domain NAGVMQNPRHLVRRRGQEARLRCSPMKGHSHVYWYRQLPEEGLKFMVYLQKENIIDESGMPKERFSAEFPKEGPSILRIQQVVRGDSAAYFCASSQNPGYEQYFGPGTRLTVT.

This chain links TRBV19 with TRBJ2-6; D possibly corresponds to TRBD2 (6 bases). CDR3 size: 16 residues. V gave up 1 base and J gave up 2 bases, with 9 bases separating them. Germline V CDR1 and CDR2: LNHDA, SQIVND (reference sequence). The CDR3 spells CASSIAGVTGANVLTF. The CDR3 DNA follows: TGTGCCAGTAGTATAGCGGGGGTAACTGGGGCCAACGTCCTGACTTTC.

This clone was counted a few times. The chain links TRBV28 to TRBJ1-5; unclear D gene. Germline CDR1 is MDHEN and CDR2 is SYDVKM. This CDR3 is 18 amino acids long. V dropped 2 bases and J dropped 1 base, with 18 bases sitting between them. The CDR3 DNA reads TGTGCCAGCAGTTTAAGTGGCACAGCCACTTTCAGCAATCAGCCCCAGCATTTT. Encoded protein: CASSLSGTATFSNQPQHF.

This sequence joins TRBV7-2 and TRBJ2-3, with 9 bases matching TRBD1. Trimming at V came to 5 bases and at J to 3 bases, leaving 9 bases not matched to a gene. CDR3 length equals 16 residues. Germline V lookup: CDR1 SGHTA, CDR2 FQGNSA. The CDR3 region is CASSPRQGGSTDTQYF. CDR3 DNA sequence: TGTGCCAGCAGCCCTAGACAGGGGGGAAGTACAGATACGCAGTATTTT.

This CDR3 reads CASSQEPRGLNEKLFF. The DNA of the CDR3 is TGTGCCAGCAGCCAAGAGCCCCGGGGCCTCAATGAAAAACTGTTTTTT. The V call is TRBV4-2, the J call TRBJ1-4; possible D gene TRBD1, 5 bases. The length of the CDR3 is 16 residues. Trimming stripped 0 bases from V and 5 bases from J, with 13 bases between. Germline-derived CDR1 and CDR2 are LGHNA and YNFKEQ.

The V call is TRBV7-2, the J call TRBJ1-4; 12 nucleotides match TRBD1. Trimming took 5 bases from V and 10 from J; bases not matched to a gene: 8. CDR1 SGHTA and CDR2 FQGNSA come from the germline V gene. The CDR3 contains 15 residues. This chain's CDR3 is CASSQAGQGAGKLFF. The CDR3 DNA is TGTGCCAGCAGCCAAGCGGGACAGGGGGCAGGAAAACTGTTTTTT.

This clone showed up just a few times. The chain recombines TRBV7-9 with TRBJ2-2, with unresolved D. The germline CDR1 and CDR2 sequences are SEHNR and FQNEAQ (reference sequence). With 2 bases removed from V and 9 bases from J, the gap between germline ends came to 10 bases. The CDR3 runs to 13 residues. The CDR3 spells CASSLSGPRELFF. In nucleotides, the CDR3 is TGTGCCAGCAGCTTATCAGGTCCAAGGGAGCTGTTTTTT.

The gene calls are TRBV7-9 and TRBJ1-6; maybe TRBD1 (6 bases). CDR3 length: 14 amino acids. Germline CDR1 and CDR2: SEHNR and FQNEAQ (reference sequence). V dropped 1 base and J dropped 9 bases, with 10 bases sitting between them. The CDR3: CASSLGGGSSPLHF. CDR3 bases: TGTGCCAGCAGCTTAGGAGGGGGATCTTCACCCCTCCACTTT.